This TCR beta chain was profiled in a study of CXCR3-negative and CXCR3-positive naive CD8 T cells. Study-wide results and limits: Memory CD8+ cells showed much lower diversity, while both naive subsets displayed comparably high diversity. The study found more hydrophobic TRB CDR3s in CXCR3-positive naive cells than in CXCR3-negative naive cells. CXCR3 levels fell partly with cryopreservation; most assays relied on fresh PBMCs.

This CDR3 has 16 amino acids. Per germline, CDR1 LGHDT and CDR2 YNNKEL (reference sequence). All TRB cDNA libraries came from 5' RACE performed with UMI labels. For each CDR3 protein, TCRdb gives one entry from its re-call of the 5' RACE reads, without DNA. The listing records over 100,000 distinct CDR3 sequences. To note about this clonotype: Antigen: not known.

This rearrangement joins TRBV3-1 to TRBJ2-7; TCRdb reports TRBD2, a call that lacks DNA to check it against. The origin of this receptor is a human donor in good health. Some clones in this sample may be carry-over from other donors' samples. Sample: naive CXCR3+ CD8+ T cells from blood. Subset meaning: CD45RO-CCR7+CD27+CD95- naive CD8+ T cells expressing CXCR3 (TNR3+). This CDR3 is CASSQELLAATYEQYF.